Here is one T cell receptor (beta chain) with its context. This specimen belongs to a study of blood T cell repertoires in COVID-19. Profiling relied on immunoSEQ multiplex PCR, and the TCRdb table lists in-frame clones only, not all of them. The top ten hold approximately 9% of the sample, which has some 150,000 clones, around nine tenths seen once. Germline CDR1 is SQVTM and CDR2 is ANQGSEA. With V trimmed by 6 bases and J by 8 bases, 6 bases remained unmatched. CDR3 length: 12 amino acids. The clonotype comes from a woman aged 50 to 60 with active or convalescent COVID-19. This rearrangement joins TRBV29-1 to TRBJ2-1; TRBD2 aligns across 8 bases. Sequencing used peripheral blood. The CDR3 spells CSVERRGDEQFF. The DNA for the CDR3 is TGCAGCGTCGAAAGGCGGGGGGATGAGCAGTTCTTC.